The 4 T cell receptor beta chains listed next were all sequenced from one sample in a study of early T cells in non-severe SARS-CoV-2 infection. TCRdb re-called the 5' RACE reads with MiXCR, one entry per CDR3 protein. The sample lists 80,000 or so distinct CDR3 sequences, roughly 12% occurring once. Sequenced input: whole blood. All receptors derive from an adult who was a healthcare worker with PCR-confirmed SARS-CoV-2 infection or an uninfected control (not recorded which).

This clonotype was found many times. The rearrangement links TRBV5-1 to TRBJ1-5; a weak D match, TRBD1 (5 bases). The CDR3 is 14 residues long. V was shortened by 0 bases and J by 7 bases, with 11 bases between the two germline ends. The germline CDR1 and CDR2 sequences are SGHRS and YFSETQ. CDR3 loop: CASSLEGFGQPQHF. As DNA, the CDR3 is TGCGCCAGCAGCTTGGAGGGGTTCGGACAGCCCCAGCATTTT. The variable domain in full, completed from reference TRBV5-1 and TRBJ1-5, reads KAGVTQTPRYLIKTRGQQVTLSCSPISGHRSVSWYQQTPGQGLQFLFEYFSETQRNKGNFPGRFSGRQFSNSRSEMNVSTLELGDSALYLCASSLEGFGQPQHFGDGTRLSIL.

This clonotype was observed at least ten times. The J gene is TRBJ2-7, the V gene TRBV5-6, with 8 bases fitting TRBD2. This CDR3 is built from 16 residues. Losses at the gene ends were 0 bases for V and 3 bases for J; bases not matched to a gene: 8. Germline CDR1 SGHDT, CDR2 YYEEEE. CDR3 in amino acids: CASSLAGGGLSYEQYF. The CDR3 nucleotides read TGTGCCAGCAGCTTGGCGGGCGGGGGGCTCAGCTACGAGCAGTACTTC.

The chain employs TRBV28 and TRBJ2-5; 10 bases agree with TRBD2. The CDR3 has 13 amino acids. V lost 10 bases and J lost 5; bases outside the gene matches: 7. Germline values: CDR1 MDHEN, CDR2 SYDVKM. DNA for the CDR3: TGTGCCACCTGCCCTAGCGGGAGTGAGACCCAGTACTTC. This translates into CATCPSGSETQYF.

This clonotype was seen at least ten times. The chain recombines TRBV7-9 with TRBJ2-7; tentatively, D is TRBD1 (5 bases). The CDR3 has 14 amino acids. Trimming removed 4 bases from V and 0 bases from J, with 10 bases in between. Germline CDR1 reads SEHNR; CDR2 reads FQNEAQ (reference sequence). The CDR3 here is CASSWGLSSYEQYF. The CDR3, as DNA: TGTGCCAGCAGCTGGGGCCTTAGCTCCTACGAGCAGTACTTC.